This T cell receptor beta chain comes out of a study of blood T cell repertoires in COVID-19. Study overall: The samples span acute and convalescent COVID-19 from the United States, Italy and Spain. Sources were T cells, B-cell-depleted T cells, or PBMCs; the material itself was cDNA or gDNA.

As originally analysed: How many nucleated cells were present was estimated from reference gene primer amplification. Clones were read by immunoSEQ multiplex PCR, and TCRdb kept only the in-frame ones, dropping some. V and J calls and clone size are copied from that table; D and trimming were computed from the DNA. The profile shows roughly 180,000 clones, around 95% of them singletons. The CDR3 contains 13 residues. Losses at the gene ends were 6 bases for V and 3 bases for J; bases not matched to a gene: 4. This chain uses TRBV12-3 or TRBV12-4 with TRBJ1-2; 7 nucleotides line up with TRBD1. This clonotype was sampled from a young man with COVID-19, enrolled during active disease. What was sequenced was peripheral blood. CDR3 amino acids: CASSHDRDYGYTF. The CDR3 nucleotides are TGTGCCAGCAGCCACGACAGGGACTATGGCTACACCTTC.